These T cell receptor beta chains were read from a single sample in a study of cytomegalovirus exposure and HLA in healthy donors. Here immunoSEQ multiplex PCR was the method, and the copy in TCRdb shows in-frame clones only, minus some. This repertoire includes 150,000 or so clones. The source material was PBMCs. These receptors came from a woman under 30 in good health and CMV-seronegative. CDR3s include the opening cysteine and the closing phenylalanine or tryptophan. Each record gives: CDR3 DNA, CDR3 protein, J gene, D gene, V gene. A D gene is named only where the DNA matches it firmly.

TGTGCCACCAGCAGAGAAGGGCAGGGTTACAATGAGCAGTTCTTC | CATSREGQGYNEQFF | TRBJ2-1 | NA | TRBV15
TGCGCCAGCAGCTCCGAAACACAGACAGGGGGCTTCACAGATACGCAGTATTTT | CASSSETQTGGFTDTQYF | TRBJ2-3 | TRBD1 | TRBV5-1
TGTGCCAGTAGTATTACAGTTAACACTGAAGCTTTCTTT | CASSITVNTEAFF | TRBJ1-1 | NA | TRBV19
TGTGCCAGCAGCTTGGGGGCGGGTTCTGGGGCCAACGTCCTGACTTTC | CASSLGAGSGANVLTF | TRBJ2-6 | NA | TRBV5-4
TGTGCCAGCAGCTTCCGCACAGGGTACGAGCAGTACTTC | CASSFRTGYEQYF | TRBJ2-7 | NA | TRBV5-8
TGTGCCAGCAGCTTTGTGACTAACCCAGATACGCAGTATTTT | CASSFVTNPDTQYF | TRBJ2-3 | NA | TRBV11-2
TGTGCCAGCAGCTCCCGGGGACAGCCTCTTATGAACACTGAAGCTTTCTTT | CASSSRGQPLMNTEAFF | TRBJ1-1 | TRBD1 | TRBV5-6
TGCGCCAGCACACTCACAGGGGGTCTCGGTGAAAAACTGTTTTTT | CASTLTGGLGEKLFF | TRBJ1-4 | TRBD1 | TRBV5-1
TGTGCCAGCAGCCCGGAGAGCAGGGGGCGCGGCACTGAAGCTTTCTTT | CASSPESRGRGTEAFF | TRBJ1-1 | TRBD1 | TRBV7-8
TGTGCCAGCAGCCCTCATACAGGGTTGAATGGCTACACCTTC | CASSPHTGLNGYTF | TRBJ1-2 | NA | TRBV28
TGCAGCGTAGTCTTCGGAGCGGGTGAGCAGTTCTTC | CSVVFGAGEQFF | TRBJ2-1 | NA | TRBV29-1
TGTGCCAGCAGTTTTATGGCGGGAGTATCATATGAGCAGTTCTTC | CASSFMAGVSYEQFF | TRBJ2-1 | TRBD2 | TRBV28
TGTGCCAGCAGCAAAGCAATCCGAAGACTAGCGGCATTGCCACCCTACGAGCAGTACTTC | CASSKAIRRLAALPPYEQYF | TRBJ2-7 | NA | TRBV21-1
TGTGCCAGCAGCTTCGGAGCGGGAGGGGCAGATACGCAGTATTTT | CASSFGAGGADTQYF | TRBJ2-3 | TRBD2 | TRBV7-2
TGTGCCAGCAGCTCAGTGGGGAGCCCCTACGAGCAGTACTTC | CASSSVGSPYEQYF | TRBJ2-7 | NA | TRBV7-9
TGCGCCAGCAGCCAAGGCCTTATCGGAGTTAATGAGCAGTTCTTC | CASSQGLIGVNEQFF | TRBJ2-1 | NA | TRBV4-1
TGTGCCAGCAGTTTCCTCGGACACCCTAACTATGGCTACACCTTC | CASSFLGHPNYGYTF | TRBJ1-2 | NA | TRBV27
TGTGCCAGCAGCCTAGACAGGGCTGGGTCACCCCTCCACTTT | CASSLDRAGSPLHF | TRBJ1-6 | TRBD1 | TRBV11-2
TGTGCCAGCAGCTTATACTCTAGCAGTACGCAGTATTTT | CASSLYSSSTQYF | TRBJ2-3 | NA | TRBV7-2
TGTGCCACCAGCAGAGATTGGACTTTTAATCAGCCCCAGCATTTT | CATSRDWTFNQPQHF | TRBJ1-5 | NA | TRBV15
TGTGCCACCACCGGGCTTTACGGGGTGCGGGACACTGAAGCTTTCTTT | CATTGLYGVRDTEAFF | TRBJ1-1 | NA | TRBV15
TGTGCCAGCAGTTACCGGGGGTCTGGAAACACCATATATTTT | CASSYRGSGNTIYF | TRBJ1-3 | NA | TRBV6-5
TGTGCCAGCAGCTTAATTGACAGGGGGAACACTGAAGCTTTCTTT | CASSLIDRGNTEAFF | TRBJ1-1 | TRBD1 | TRBV13
TGTGCCAGCTCAGAACCTATGCAGCCCCAGCATTTT | CASSEPMQPQHF | TRBJ1-5 | NA | TRBV18
TGTGCCAGTAGCGGGGGACAGGGGTCCGGCGGCTACACCTTC | CASSGGQGSGGYTF | TRBJ1-2 | TRBD1 | TRBV19
TGTGCCAGCAGCACAGACTATCAAGGGACCCAGTACTTC | CASSTDYQGTQYF | TRBJ2-5 | NA | TRBV7-3
TGTGCCTGGAGTACAAATCCTTCGCGGAGTCAGCCCCAGCATTTT | CAWSTNPSRSQPQHF | TRBJ1-5 | NA | TRBV30
TGTGCCACCCAGGGGTACTATGGCTACACCTTC | CATQGYYGYTF | TRBJ1-2 | NA | TRBV9
TGTGCCAGCAGTGACTCTAACAGCATTGGGCAGCCCCAGCATTTT | CASSDSNSIGQPQHF | TRBJ1-5 | NA | TRBV6-4
TGTGCCAGCAGCTACCCGACTAGCGGGAGAGCCAAAAACATTCAGTACTTC | CASSYPTSGRAKNIQYF | TRBJ2-4 | TRBD2 | TRBV7-2